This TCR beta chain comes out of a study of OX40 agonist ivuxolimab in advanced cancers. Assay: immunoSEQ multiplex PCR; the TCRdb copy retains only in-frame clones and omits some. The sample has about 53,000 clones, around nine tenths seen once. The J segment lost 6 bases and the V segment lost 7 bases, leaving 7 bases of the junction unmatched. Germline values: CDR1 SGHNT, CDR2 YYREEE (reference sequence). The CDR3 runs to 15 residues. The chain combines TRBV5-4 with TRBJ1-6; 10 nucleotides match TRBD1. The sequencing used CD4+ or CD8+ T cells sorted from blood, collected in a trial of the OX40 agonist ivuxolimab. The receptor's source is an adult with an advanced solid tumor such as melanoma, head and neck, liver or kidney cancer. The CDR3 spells CASRFGDRGNSPLHF. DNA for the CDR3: TGTGCCAGCCGTTTTGGGGACAGGGGTAATTCACCCCTCCACTTT.